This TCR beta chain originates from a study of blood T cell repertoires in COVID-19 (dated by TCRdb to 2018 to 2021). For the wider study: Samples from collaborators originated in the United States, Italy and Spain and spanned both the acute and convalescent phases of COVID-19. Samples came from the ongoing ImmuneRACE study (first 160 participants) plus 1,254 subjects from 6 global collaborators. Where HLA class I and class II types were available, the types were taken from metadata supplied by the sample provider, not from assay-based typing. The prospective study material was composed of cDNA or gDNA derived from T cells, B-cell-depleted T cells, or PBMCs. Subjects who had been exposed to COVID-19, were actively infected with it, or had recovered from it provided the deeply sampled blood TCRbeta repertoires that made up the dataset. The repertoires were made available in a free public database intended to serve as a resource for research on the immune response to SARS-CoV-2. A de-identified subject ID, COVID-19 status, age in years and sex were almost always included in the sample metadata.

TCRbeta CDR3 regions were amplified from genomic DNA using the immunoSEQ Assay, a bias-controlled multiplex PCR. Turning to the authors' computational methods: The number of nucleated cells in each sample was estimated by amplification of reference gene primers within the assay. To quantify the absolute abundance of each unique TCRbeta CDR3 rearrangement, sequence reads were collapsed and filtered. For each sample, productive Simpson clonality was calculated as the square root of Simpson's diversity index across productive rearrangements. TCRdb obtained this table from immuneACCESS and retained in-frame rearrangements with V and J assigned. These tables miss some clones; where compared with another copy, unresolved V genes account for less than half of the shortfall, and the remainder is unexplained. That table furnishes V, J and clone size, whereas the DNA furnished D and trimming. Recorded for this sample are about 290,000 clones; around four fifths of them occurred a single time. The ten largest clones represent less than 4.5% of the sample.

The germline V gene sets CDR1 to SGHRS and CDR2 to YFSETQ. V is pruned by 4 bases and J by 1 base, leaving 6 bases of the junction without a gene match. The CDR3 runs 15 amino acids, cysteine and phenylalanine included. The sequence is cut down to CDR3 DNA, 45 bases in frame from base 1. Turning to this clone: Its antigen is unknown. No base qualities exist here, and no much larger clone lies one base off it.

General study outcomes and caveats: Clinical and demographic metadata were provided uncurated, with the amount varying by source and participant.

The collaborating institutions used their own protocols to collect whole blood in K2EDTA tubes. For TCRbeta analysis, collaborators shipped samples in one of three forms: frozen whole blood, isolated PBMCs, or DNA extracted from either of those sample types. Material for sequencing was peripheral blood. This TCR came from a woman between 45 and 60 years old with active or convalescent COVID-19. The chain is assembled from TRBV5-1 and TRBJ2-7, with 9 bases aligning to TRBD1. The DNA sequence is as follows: TGCGCCAGCAGCACGACAGGGGGAGGGTCCTACGAGCAGTACTTC. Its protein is CASSTTGGGSYEQYF.